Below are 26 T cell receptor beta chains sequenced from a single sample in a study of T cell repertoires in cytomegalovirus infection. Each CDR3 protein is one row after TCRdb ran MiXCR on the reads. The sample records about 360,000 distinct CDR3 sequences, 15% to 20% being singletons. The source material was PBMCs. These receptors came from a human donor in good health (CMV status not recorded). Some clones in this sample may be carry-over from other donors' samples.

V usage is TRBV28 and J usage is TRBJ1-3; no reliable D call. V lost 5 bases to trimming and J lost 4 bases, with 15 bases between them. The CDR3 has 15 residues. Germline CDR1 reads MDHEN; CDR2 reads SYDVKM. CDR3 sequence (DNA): TGTGCCAGCAGTGTCACCAAAAGGACCGGAAACACCATATATTTT. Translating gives CASSVTKRTGNTIYF.

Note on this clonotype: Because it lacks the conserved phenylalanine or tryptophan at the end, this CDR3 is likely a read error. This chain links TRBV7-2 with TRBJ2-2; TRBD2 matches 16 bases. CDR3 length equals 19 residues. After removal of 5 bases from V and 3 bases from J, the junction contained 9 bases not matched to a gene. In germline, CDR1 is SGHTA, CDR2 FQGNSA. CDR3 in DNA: TGTGCCAGCAGCGGGACTAGCGGGAGGGCCGGTTGGGACACCGGGGAGCTGTTTGTT. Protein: CASSGTSGRAGWDTGELFV.

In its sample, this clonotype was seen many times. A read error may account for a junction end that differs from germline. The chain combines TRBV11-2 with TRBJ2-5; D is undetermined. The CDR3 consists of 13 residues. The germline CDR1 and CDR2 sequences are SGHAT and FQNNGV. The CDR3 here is CASSLNVLYTRYF. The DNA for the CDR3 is TGTGCCAGCAGCTTGAACGTTCTTTATACCCGGTACTTC.

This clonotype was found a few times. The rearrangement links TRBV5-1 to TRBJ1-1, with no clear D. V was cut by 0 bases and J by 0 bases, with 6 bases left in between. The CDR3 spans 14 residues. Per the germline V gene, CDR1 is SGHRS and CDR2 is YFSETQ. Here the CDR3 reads CASSLDTMNTEAFF. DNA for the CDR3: TGCGCCAGCAGCTTGGACACCATGAACACTGAAGCTTTCTTT.

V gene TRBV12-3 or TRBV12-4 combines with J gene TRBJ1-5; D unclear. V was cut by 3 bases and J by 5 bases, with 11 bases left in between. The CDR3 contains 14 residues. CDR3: CASSFNLRDQPQHF. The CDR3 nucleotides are TGTGCCAGCAGTTTTAATCTTCGTGATCAGCCCCAGCATTTT.

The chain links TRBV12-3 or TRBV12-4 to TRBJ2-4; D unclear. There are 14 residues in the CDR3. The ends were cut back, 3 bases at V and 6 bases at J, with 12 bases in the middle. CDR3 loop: CASSFGSQRNIQYF. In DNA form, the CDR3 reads TGTGCCAGCAGTTTTGGCTCCCAAAGAAACATTCAGTACTTC.

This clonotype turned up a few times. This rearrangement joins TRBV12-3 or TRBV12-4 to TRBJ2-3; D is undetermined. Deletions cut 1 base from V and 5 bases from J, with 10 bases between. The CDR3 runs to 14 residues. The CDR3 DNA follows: TGTGCCAGCAGTTTAGACCCCGACCGAGATACGCAGTATTTT. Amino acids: CASSLDPDRDTQYF.

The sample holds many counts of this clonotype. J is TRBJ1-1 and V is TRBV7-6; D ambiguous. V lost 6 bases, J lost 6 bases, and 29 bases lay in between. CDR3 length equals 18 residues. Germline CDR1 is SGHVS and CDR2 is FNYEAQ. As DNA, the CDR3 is TGTGCCAGCAGTCCCTATATCCGACCCGAGGGCAAGTTTCCTGAAGCTTTCTTT. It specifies CASSPYIRPEGKFPEAFF.

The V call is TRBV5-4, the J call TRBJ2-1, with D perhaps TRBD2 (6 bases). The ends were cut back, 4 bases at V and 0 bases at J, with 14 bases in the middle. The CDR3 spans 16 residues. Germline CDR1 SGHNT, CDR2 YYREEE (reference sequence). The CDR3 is CASSNADGSSYNEQFF. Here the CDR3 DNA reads TGTGCCAGCAGCAACGCGGACGGGAGCTCCTACAATGAGCAGTTCTTC.

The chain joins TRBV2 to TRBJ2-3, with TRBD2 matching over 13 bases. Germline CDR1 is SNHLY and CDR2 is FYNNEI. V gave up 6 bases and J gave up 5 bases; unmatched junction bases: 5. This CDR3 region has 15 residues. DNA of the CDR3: TGTGCCAGCAGCCTACTAGCGGGGGGGCAAGATACGCAGTATTTT. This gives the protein CASSLLAGGQDTQYF. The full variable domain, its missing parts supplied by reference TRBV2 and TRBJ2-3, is EPEVTQTPSHQVTQMGQEVILRCVPISNHLYFYWYRQILGQKVEFLVSFYNNEISEKSEIFDDQFSVERPDGSNFTLKIRSTKLEDSAMYFCASSLLAGGQDTQYFGPGTRLTVL.

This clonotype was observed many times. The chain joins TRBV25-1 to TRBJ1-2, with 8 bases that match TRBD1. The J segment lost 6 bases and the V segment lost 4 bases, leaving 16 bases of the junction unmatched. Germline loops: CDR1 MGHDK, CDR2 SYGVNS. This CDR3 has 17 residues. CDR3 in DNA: TGTGCCAGCAGTGGACCTCATCCTAAGACAGGGGAGGATGGCTACACCTTC. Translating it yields CASSGPHPKTGEDGYTF.

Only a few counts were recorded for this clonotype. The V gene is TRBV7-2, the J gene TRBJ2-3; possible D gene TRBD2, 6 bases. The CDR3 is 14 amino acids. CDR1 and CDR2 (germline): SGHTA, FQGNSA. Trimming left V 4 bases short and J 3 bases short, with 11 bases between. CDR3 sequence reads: CASSSQLATDTQYF. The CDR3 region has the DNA TGTGCCAGCAGCTCCCAACTAGCTACAGATACGCAGTATTTT.

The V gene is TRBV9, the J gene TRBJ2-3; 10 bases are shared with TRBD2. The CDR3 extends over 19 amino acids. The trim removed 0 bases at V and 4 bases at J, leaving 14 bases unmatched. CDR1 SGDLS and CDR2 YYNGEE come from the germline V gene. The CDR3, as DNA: TGTGCCAGCAGCGTAGGTTTTAGTAGCGGGGGGTTGGGGTCAGATACGCAGTATTTT. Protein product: CASSVGFSSGGLGSDTQYF.

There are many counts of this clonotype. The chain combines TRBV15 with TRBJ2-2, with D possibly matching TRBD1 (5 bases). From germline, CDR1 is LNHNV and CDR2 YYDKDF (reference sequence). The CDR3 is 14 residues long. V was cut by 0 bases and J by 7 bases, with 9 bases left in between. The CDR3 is CATSREGEGGELFF. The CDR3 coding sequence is TGTGCCACCAGCAGAGAAGGGGAAGGCGGGGAGCTGTTTTTT. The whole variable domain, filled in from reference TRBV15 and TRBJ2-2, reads DAMVIQNPRYQVTQFGKPVTLSCSQTLNHNVMYWYQQKSSQAPKLLFHYYDKDFNNEADTPDNFQSRRPNTSFCFLDIRSPGLGDTAMYLCATSREGEGGELFFGEGSRLTVL.

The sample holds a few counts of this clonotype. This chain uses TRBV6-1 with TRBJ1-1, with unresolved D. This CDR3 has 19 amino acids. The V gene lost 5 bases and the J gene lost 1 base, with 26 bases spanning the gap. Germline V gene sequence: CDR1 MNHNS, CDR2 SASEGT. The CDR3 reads CASSYSYTGIGLPNTEAFF. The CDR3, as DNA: TGTGCCAGCAGTTACAGTTACACGGGGATCGGGCTACCGAACACTGAAGCTTTCTTT.

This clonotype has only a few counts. CDR3 sequence reads: CASSLRGAELFF. DNA for the CDR3: TGTGCCAGCAGCTTGCGAGGGGCGGAACTGTTTTTT. The chain joins TRBV11-2 to TRBJ1-4; TRBD1 might be the D (5 bases). The V and J ends lost 3 bases and 12 bases respectively, with 11 bases between them. The CDR3 consists of 12 residues. Germline V CDR1 and CDR2: SGHAT, FQNNGV.

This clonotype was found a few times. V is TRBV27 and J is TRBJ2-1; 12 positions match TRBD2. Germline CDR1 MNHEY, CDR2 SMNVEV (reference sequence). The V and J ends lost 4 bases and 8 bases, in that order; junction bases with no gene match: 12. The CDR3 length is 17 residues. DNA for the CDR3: TGTGCCAGCAGTTCAAGACTAGCGGGGGCCCCACTGGATGAGCAGTTCTTC. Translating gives CASSSRLAGAPLDEQFF.

CDR3 sequence (DNA): TGCGCCAGCAGCCAAGATTGGGGAGGCAATCAGCCCCAGCATTTT. Its translation is CASSQDWGGNQPQHF. The chain is built from TRBV4-1 and TRBJ1-5; D is ambiguous. Germline V gene data show CDR1 as MGHRA and CDR2 as YSYEKL. The CDR3 runs to 15 residues. The V and J ends lost 0 bases and 2 bases respectively, with 8 bases between them.

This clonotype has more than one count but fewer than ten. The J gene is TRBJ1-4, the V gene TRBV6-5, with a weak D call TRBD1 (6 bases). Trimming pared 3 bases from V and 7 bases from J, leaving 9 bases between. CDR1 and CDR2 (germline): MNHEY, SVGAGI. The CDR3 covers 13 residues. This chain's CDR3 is CASSYVQGEKLFF. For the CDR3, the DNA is TGTGCCAGCAGTTATGTACAGGGTGAAAAACTGTTTTTT.

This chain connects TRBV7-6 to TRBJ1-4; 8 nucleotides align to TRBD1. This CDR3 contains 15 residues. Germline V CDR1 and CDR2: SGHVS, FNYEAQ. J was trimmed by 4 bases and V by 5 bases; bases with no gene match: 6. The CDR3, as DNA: TGTGCCAGCAGCACCGACAGGGGTTATAATGAAAAACTGTTTTTT. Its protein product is CASSTDRGYNEKLFF.

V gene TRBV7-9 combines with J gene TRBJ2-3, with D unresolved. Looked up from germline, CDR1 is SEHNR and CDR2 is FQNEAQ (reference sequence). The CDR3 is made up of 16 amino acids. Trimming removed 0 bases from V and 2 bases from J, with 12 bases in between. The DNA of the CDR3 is TGTGCCAGCAGCTTAGCAGAGCGAGTGGTCACAGATACGCAGTATTTT. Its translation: CASSLAERVVTDTQYF.

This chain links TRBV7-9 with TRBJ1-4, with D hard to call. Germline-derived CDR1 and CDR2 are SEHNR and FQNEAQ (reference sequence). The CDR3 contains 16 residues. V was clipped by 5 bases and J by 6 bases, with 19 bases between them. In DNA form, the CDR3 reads TGTGCCAGCAGCGCCCTAGACGCCTCCGGGGATGAAAAACTGTTTTTT. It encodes CASSALDASGDEKLFF.

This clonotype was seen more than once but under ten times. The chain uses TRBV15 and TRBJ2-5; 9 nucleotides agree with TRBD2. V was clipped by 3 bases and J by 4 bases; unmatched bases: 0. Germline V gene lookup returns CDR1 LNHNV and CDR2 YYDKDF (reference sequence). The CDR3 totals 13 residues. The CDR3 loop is CATSRGLAETQYF. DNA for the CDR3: TGTGCCACCAGCAGGGGACTAGCAGAGACCCAGTACTTC.

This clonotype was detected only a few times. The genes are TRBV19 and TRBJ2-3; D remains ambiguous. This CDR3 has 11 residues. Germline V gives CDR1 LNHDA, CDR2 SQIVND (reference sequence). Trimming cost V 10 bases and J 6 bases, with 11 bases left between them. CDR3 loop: CATRTGDTQYF. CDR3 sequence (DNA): TGTGCCACCCGAACCGGCGATACGCAGTATTTT.

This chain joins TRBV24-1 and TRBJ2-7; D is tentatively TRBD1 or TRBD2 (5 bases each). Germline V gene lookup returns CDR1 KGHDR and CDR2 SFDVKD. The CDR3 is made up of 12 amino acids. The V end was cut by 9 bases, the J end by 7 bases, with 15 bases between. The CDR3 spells CATGGRGGEQYF. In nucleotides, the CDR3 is TGTGCCACCGGTGGACGGGGCGGGGAGCAGTACTTC.

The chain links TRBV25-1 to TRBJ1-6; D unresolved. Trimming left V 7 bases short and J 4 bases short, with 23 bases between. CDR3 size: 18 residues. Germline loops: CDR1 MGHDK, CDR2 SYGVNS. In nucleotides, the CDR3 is TGTGCCAGCAATCGAAGGTCCCCGGAAATCGGTTATAATTCACCCCTCCACTTT. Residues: CASNRRSPEIGYNSPLHF.